This T cell receptor (beta chain) derives from a study of T cells in Graves' hyperthyroidism and ophthalmopathy. Study details: Staff took peripheral blood when the initial diagnosis was made, before any treatment began. Whole-study findings and limits: The model foresaw ophthalmopathy a median roughly 6.3 months prior to onset.

Using RNA transcripts as the source, TCR beta CDR3 regions were amplified. In the first-round RT-PCR of the TCR CDR3, the HTBI primer set was used. From the multiplex PCR reads, TCRdb called clonotypes with MiXCR, one entry per CDR3 protein. The sample gives 750,000 to 950,000 distinct CDR3 sequences, 38% of which show up once; approximately 8.7% is in the top ten. Any patient presenting with uncontrolled infection, other autoimmune disease, pregnancy or lactation was left out. Out of over 7.5 ml of fresh peripheral blood came the PBMCs. The CDR3 has 16 amino acids. CDR1 and CDR2 from the germline V gene are SGHTA and FQGNSA. Trimming removed 5 bases at V and 0 bases at J, with 13 bases between. As for this clonotype: Its antigen is still unknown.

The receptor's source is a young man with Graves' hyperthyroidism. The specimen was blood. The chain combines TRBV7-2 with TRBJ1-4, with D unresolved. CDR3: CASSQVLTATNEKLFF. The CDR3 bases are TGTGCCAGCAGCCAGGTCTTAACTGCAACTAATGAAAAACTGTTTTTT.